This TCR beta chain was found in a study of blood T cell repertoires in COVID-19. Study context: From the United States, Italy and Spain came samples of acute and convalescent COVID-19. Sources were T cells, B-cell-depleted T cells, or PBMCs; the material itself was cDNA or gDNA.

As processed by the authors: Using reference gene primer amplification, nucleated cell counts were estimated. The assay was immunoSEQ multiplex PCR, and TCRdb's table has in-frame clones only and misses some. The V and J calls and clone size come from that table; D and trimming were worked out from the DNA. This sample has about 140,000 clones, with about 76% found just once. Trimming removed 4 bases at V and 5 bases at J, with 17 bases between. The CDR3 has 15 residues. Germline CDR1 and CDR2: LGHDT and YNNKEL (reference sequence). The sequence came from a man aged 80 or over with acute or convalescent COVID-19. The gene calls are TRBV3-1 (or the pseudogene TRBV3-2) and TRBJ1-2, with D tentatively TRBD1 (5 bases). The specimen was peripheral blood. CDR3 sequence reads: CASSPLPGVPYGYTF. As DNA, the CDR3 is TGTGCCAGCAGCCCACTTCCGGGGGTCCCTTATGGCTACACCTTC.